The 4 T cell receptor beta chains listed next were all sequenced from one sample in a study of cytomegalovirus exposure and HLA in healthy donors. Both 60 Vbeta primers and 13 Jbeta primers went into the PCR. TCRdb keeps only in-frame clones here, not all; method: immunoSEQ multiplex PCR. The sample holds some 150,000 clones, more than 70% seen once. Sequenced material: PBMCs. These TCRs come from a man aged 55 to 70 in good health and CMV-seronegative.

This clone was seen a handful of times. The genes are TRBV28 and TRBJ1-6, with D possibly matching TRBD1 (5 bases). The CDR3 length is 16 residues. Germline V gene sequence: CDR1 MDHEN, CDR2 SYDVKM. V lost 2 bases, J lost 5 bases, and 13 bases lay in between. CDR3 sequence reads: CASSLNRWADNSPLHF. Written as DNA, the CDR3 is TGTGCCAGCAGTTTAAACAGGTGGGCGGATAATTCACCCCTCCACTTT.

The rearrangement joins TRBV6-5 to TRBJ2-1, with 8 bases fitting TRBD2. The CDR3 sequence is 14 residues long. After removal of 4 bases from V and 8 bases from J, the junction contained 7 bases not matched to a gene. From germline, CDR1 is MNHEY and CDR2 SVGAGI. This CDR3 reads CASSSPGLVDEQFF. For the CDR3, the DNA is TGTGCCAGCAGTTCCCCGGGACTAGTGGATGAGCAGTTCTTC.

The chain uses TRBV19 and TRBJ1-5; D might be TRBD1 (6 bases). Trimming removed 6 bases from V and 6 bases from J, with 18 bases in between. Germline-derived CDR1 and CDR2 are LNHDA and SQIVND (reference sequence). The CDR3 runs 15 residues. The CDR3, as DNA: TGTGCCAGTAGCGGACTGGCGGGGGCCGCTCAGCCCCAGCATTTT. Protein product: CASSGLAGAAQPQHF. Looking up the rest from reference TRBV19 and TRBJ1-5 gives the full variable domain: DGGITQSPKYLFRKEGQNVTLSCEQNLNHDAMYWYRQDPGQGLRLIYYSQIVNDFQKGDIAEGYSVSREKKESFPLTVTSAQKNPTAFYLCASSGLAGAAQPQHFGDGTRLSIL.

The table lists this clone with a count of one. V and J are TRBV29-1 and TRBJ1-5, with 10 bases that match TRBD1. The CDR3 runs 13 residues. Germline CDR1 reads SQVTM; CDR2 reads ANQGSEA. The junction had 6 bases not matched to a gene; V was cut back by 7 bases and J by 6 bases. For the CDR3, the DNA is TGCAGCGCCGAGACAGGGGGCGTTCAGCCCCAGCATTTT. Residues: CSAETGGVQPQHF.